A selection of T cell receptor beta chains follows, all from one sample in a study of blood T cell repertoires in COVID-19. Generated by immunoSEQ multiplex PCR, the TCRdb table keeps only in-frame clones and is missing some. Of about 320,000 clones listed, approximately 85% are singletons. What was sequenced was peripheral blood. These receptors came from a woman in her forties or fifties with acute or convalescent COVID-19. The CDR3 runs from the conserved cysteine through the conserved F or W. Fields, in order: V gene, J gene, clone size, D gene, CDR3 protein, CDR3 DNA. D genes are given only for firm matches. Rows give clone size only sometimes, using once, few, many, or a class for an expanded clone.

v_gene: TRBV18
j_gene: TRBJ2-5
abundance: -
d_gene: -
CDR3aa: CASSNIETQYF
CDR3nt: TGTGCCAGCTCTAACATAGAGACCCAGTACTTC

v_gene: TRBV28
j_gene: TRBJ2-7
abundance: -
d_gene: -
CDR3aa: CASSYSDRLLDEQYF
CDR3nt: TGTGCCAGCAGCTACTCCGACAGGCTGCTCGACGAGCAGTACTTC

v_gene: TRBV18
j_gene: TRBJ2-7
abundance: -
d_gene: TRBD1
CDR3aa: CASSHPGQGHEQYF
CDR3nt: TGTGCCAGCTCCCATCCTGGACAGGGCCACGAGCAGTACTTC

v_gene: TRBV6-1
j_gene: TRBJ1-5
abundance: -
d_gene: TRBD1
CDR3aa: CASSERDRENQPQHF
CDR3nt: TGTGCCAGCAGTGAGCGGGACAGGGAGAATCAGCCCCAGCATTTT

v_gene: TRBV9
j_gene: TRBJ1-5
abundance: -
d_gene: -
CDR3aa: CASSVAGGNQPQHF
CDR3nt: TGTGCCAGCAGCGTCGCGGGTGGGAATCAGCCCCAGCATTTT

v_gene: TRBV7-9
j_gene: TRBJ2-3
abundance: -
d_gene: -
CDR3aa: CASSPKGRVSTDTQYF
CDR3nt: TGTGCCAGCAGCCCAAAGGGCAGGGTGAGCACAGATACGCAGTATTTT

v_gene: TRBV7-2
j_gene: TRBJ2-3
abundance: -
d_gene: -
CDR3aa: CASSSWAGSVPDTQYF
CDR3nt: TGTGCCAGCAGCTCGTGGGCGGGAAGTGTTCCAGATACGCAGTATTTT

v_gene: TRBV7-8
j_gene: TRBJ2-1
abundance: -
d_gene: -
CDR3aa: CASSLEFGSGKQFF
CDR3nt: TGTGCCAGCAGCTTAGAGTTCGGTAGCGGCAAGCAGTTCTTC

v_gene: TRBV7-3
j_gene: TRBJ1-6
abundance: -
d_gene: TRBD1
CDR3aa: CASSPPPDRKISPLHF
CDR3nt: TGTGCCAGCAGCCCTCCCCCGGACAGGAAAATTTCACCCCTCCACTTT

v_gene: TRBV19
j_gene: TRBJ1-2
abundance: -
d_gene: TRBD1
CDR3aa: CASSLRTGGAGYTF
CDR3nt: TGTGCCAGTAGTCTTCGGACAGGGGGCGCTGGCTACACCTTC

v_gene: TRBV2
j_gene: TRBJ1-2
abundance: -
d_gene: TRBD1
CDR3aa: CASKRGTGGDYGYTF
CDR3nt: TGTGCCAGCAAAAGGGGGACAGGGGGCGACTATGGCTACACCTTC

v_gene: TRBV5-1
j_gene: TRBJ2-7
abundance: -
d_gene: -
CDR3aa: CASSLGLYEQYF
CDR3nt: TGCGCCAGCAGCTTGGGGCTTTACGAGCAGTACTTC

v_gene: TRBV9
j_gene: TRBJ2-3
abundance: -
d_gene: TRBD1
CDR3aa: CASSPRGFPTDTQYF
CDR3nt: TGTGCCAGCAGCCCCAGGGGGTTTCCAACAGATACGCAGTATTTT

v_gene: TRBV15
j_gene: TRBJ2-5
abundance: -
d_gene: -
CDR3aa: CATSRDLTSGETQYF
CDR3nt: TGTGCCACCAGCAGAGATCTGACTTCTGGAGAGACCCAGTACTTC

v_gene: TRBV9
j_gene: TRBJ1-4
abundance: -
d_gene: -
CDR3aa: CASSVSSGEAAKLFF
CDR3nt: TGTGCCAGCAGCGTATCGTCCGGGGAGGCCGCAAAACTGTTTTTT

v_gene: TRBV7-3
j_gene: TRBJ2-6
abundance: -
d_gene: -
CDR3aa: CASSLYSSGANVLTF
CDR3nt: TGTGCCAGCAGCTTATACAGCTCTGGGGCCAACGTCCTGACTTTC

v_gene: TRBV7-8
j_gene: TRBJ1-6
abundance: -
d_gene: TRBD1
CDR3aa: CASSPGQGFDSPLHF
CDR3nt: TGTGCCAGCAGCCCCGGACAGGGTTTCGATTCACCCCTCCACTTT

v_gene: TRBV28
j_gene: TRBJ2-1
abundance: -
d_gene: TRBD2
CDR3aa: CASSLRLSSGTEQFF
CDR3nt: TGTGCCAGCAGTTTAAGGTTGTCTAGCGGGACTGAGCAGTTCTTC

v_gene: TRBV6-5
j_gene: TRBJ1-2
abundance: -
d_gene: -
CDR3aa: CASRGQQLYGYTF
CDR3nt: TGTGCCAGCAGAGGACAGCAACTCTATGGCTACACCTTC

v_gene: TRBV7-3
j_gene: TRBJ2-2
abundance: -
d_gene: -
CDR3aa: CASSRGPGELFF
CDR3nt: TGTGCCAGCAGCCGCGGTCCCGGGGAGCTGTTTTTT

v_gene: TRBV7-9
j_gene: TRBJ2-7
abundance: few
d_gene: -
CDR3aa: CASTPSGHYEQYF
CDR3nt: TGTGCCAGCACTCCGTCGGGTCACTACGAGCAGTACTTC

v_gene: TRBV2
j_gene: TRBJ2-7
abundance: -
d_gene: -
CDR3aa: CARGVRAYEQYF
CDR3nt: TGTGCCAGAGGTGTACGGGCCTACGAGCAGTACTTC

v_gene: TRBV15
j_gene: TRBJ1-5
abundance: -
d_gene: TRBD1
CDR3aa: CATSRRATGAGNQPQHF
CDR3nt: TGTGCCACCAGCAGAAGAGCAACAGGGGCGGGCAATCAGCCCCAGCATTTT

v_gene: TRBV4-1
j_gene: TRBJ2-7
abundance: -
d_gene: -
CDR3aa: CASSPTGLREQYF
CDR3nt: TGCGCCAGCAGCCCTACAGGTTTGAGGGAGCAGTACTTC

v_gene: TRBV30
j_gene: TRBJ1-4
abundance: -
d_gene: -
CDR3aa: CAWRVGGLNEKLFF
CDR3nt: TGTGCCTGGCGGGTTGGCGGACTAAATGAAAAACTGTTTTTT

v_gene: TRBV15
j_gene: TRBJ2-1
abundance: -
d_gene: -
CDR3aa: CATSREGELAYNEQFF
CDR3nt: TGTGCCACCAGCAGAGAAGGAGAACTAGCCTACAATGAGCAGTTCTTC

v_gene: TRBV12-3/TRBV12-4
j_gene: TRBJ1-2
abundance: -
d_gene: -
CDR3aa: CASIPTGSYGYTF
CDR3nt: TGTGCCAGCATCCCGACAGGTTCCTATGGCTACACCTTC

v_gene: TRBV9
j_gene: TRBJ2-7
abundance: -
d_gene: -
CDR3aa: CASSGGQVDYEQYF
CDR3nt: TGTGCCAGCAGCGGGGGGCAGGTTGACTACGAGCAGTACTTC

v_gene: TRBV12-3/TRBV12-4
j_gene: TRBJ1-3
abundance: few
d_gene: -
CDR3aa: CASSPGGNTIYF
CDR3nt: TGTGCCAGCAGTCCGGGGGGGAACACCATATATTTT

v_gene: TRBV29-1
j_gene: TRBJ2-3
abundance: -
d_gene: -
CDR3aa: CSVEIEGGGTDTQYF
CDR3nt: TGCAGCGTTGAAATCGAAGGAGGAGGAACAGATACGCAGTATTTT

v_gene: TRBV6-6
j_gene: TRBJ1-1
abundance: -
d_gene: -
CDR3aa: CASSGGGPKYTEAFF
CDR3nt: TGTGCCAGCTCCGGGGGGGGGCCAAAATACACTGAAGCTTTCTTT

v_gene: TRBV25-1
j_gene: TRBJ1-5
abundance: -
d_gene: -
CDR3aa: CASSESYSNQPQHF
CDR3nt: TGTGCCAGCAGTGAATCTTATAGCAATCAGCCCCAGCATTTT

v_gene: TRBV18
j_gene: TRBJ2-7
abundance: -
d_gene: -
CDR3aa: CASSPLQGRTGNEQYF
CDR3nt: TGTGCCAGCTCACCACTTCAGGGGCGAACAGGAAACGAGCAGTACTTC

v_gene: TRBV13
j_gene: TRBJ2-7
abundance: -
d_gene: TRBD2
CDR3aa: CASSHGGLATRHHEQYF
CDR3nt: TGTGCCAGCAGCCATGGAGGACTAGCGACTCGGCACCACGAGCAGTACTTC

v_gene: TRBV5-1
j_gene: TRBJ2-1
abundance: -
d_gene: TRBD1
CDR3aa: CASSSPPGQGGNEQFF
CDR3nt: TGCGCCAGCAGCTCACCCCCGGGACAGGGTGGCAATGAGCAGTTCTTC

v_gene: TRBV2
j_gene: TRBJ1-2
abundance: -
d_gene: -
CDR3aa: CASRVDSEYGYTF
CDR3nt: TGTGCCAGCAGGGTAGACAGCGAGTATGGCTACACCTTC

v_gene: TRBV4-1
j_gene: TRBJ2-7
abundance: -
d_gene: -
CDR3aa: CASSQELGTLYYEQYF
CDR3nt: TGCGCCAGCAGCCAAGAGCTGGGGACTCTCTACTACGAGCAGTACTTC

v_gene: TRBV5-1
j_gene: TRBJ2-3
abundance: many
d_gene: TRBD2
CDR3aa: CASSSGRDSGSTDTQYF
CDR3nt: TGCGCCAGCAGCTCGGGGCGGGATAGCGGGAGCACAGATACGCAGTATTTT

v_gene: TRBV3-1/TRBV3-2
j_gene: TRBJ1-2
abundance: -
d_gene: TRBD1
CDR3aa: CASRRTGDDYGYTF
CDR3nt: TGTGCCAGCAGACGGACAGGGGACGACTATGGCTACACCTTC

v_gene: TRBV9
j_gene: TRBJ2-1
abundance: -
d_gene: TRBD2
CDR3aa: CASSVGGRGYNEQFF
CDR3nt: TGTGCCAGCAGCGTAGGCGGGAGGGGGTACAATGAGCAGTTCTTC

v_gene: TRBV27
j_gene: TRBJ2-1
abundance: few
d_gene: TRBD2
CDR3aa: CASSPWVAGGYNEQFF
CDR3nt: TGTGCCAGCAGCCCTTGGGTAGCGGGAGGGTACAATGAGCAGTTCTTC

v_gene: TRBV11-3
j_gene: TRBJ2-7
abundance: once
d_gene: -
CDR3aa: CASRVYYEQYF
CDR3nt: TGTGCCAGCAGGGTCTACTACGAGCAGTACTTC

v_gene: TRBV29-1
j_gene: TRBJ1-4
abundance: -
d_gene: -
CDR3aa: CSVAGIQNEKLFF
CDR3nt: TGCAGCGTCGCAGGCATCCAGAATGAAAAACTGTTTTTT

v_gene: TRBV9
j_gene: TRBJ2-1
abundance: -
d_gene: TRBD2
CDR3aa: CASSSSLAGGGNEQFF
CDR3nt: TGTGCCAGCAGCTCCTCACTAGCGGGAGGGGGAAATGAGCAGTTCTTC

v_gene: TRBV29-1
j_gene: TRBJ2-1
abundance: -
d_gene: -
CDR3aa: CSVAQYNEQFF
CDR3nt: TGCAGCGTTGCCCAATACAATGAGCAGTTCTTC

v_gene: TRBV19
j_gene: TRBJ2-7
abundance: -
d_gene: -
CDR3aa: CASSLQGGPYEQYF
CDR3nt: TGTGCCAGTAGTCTCCAAGGAGGGCCCTACGAGCAGTACTTC

v_gene: TRBV5-1
j_gene: TRBJ1-2
abundance: -
d_gene: -
CDR3aa: CASSYRAVNYGYTF
CDR3nt: TGCGCCAGCAGCTACAGGGCAGTGAACTATGGCTACACCTTC

v_gene: TRBV7-9
j_gene: TRBJ2-7
abundance: -
d_gene: TRBD1
CDR3aa: CASSARQGLSYEQYF
CDR3nt: TGTGCCAGCAGCGCAAGACAGGGGCTCTCCTACGAGCAGTACTTC

v_gene: TRBV28
j_gene: TRBJ1-4
abundance: few
d_gene: TRBD1
CDR3aa: CASSHRQGWLEKLFF
CDR3nt: TGTGCCAGCAGCCACCGACAGGGATGGCTTGAAAAACTGTTTTTT

v_gene: TRBV5-4
j_gene: TRBJ2-1
abundance: -
d_gene: -
CDR3aa: CASSLDRYNEQFF
CDR3nt: TGTGCCAGCAGCTTGGACAGATACAATGAGCAGTTCTTC

v_gene: TRBV29-1
j_gene: TRBJ1-2
abundance: -
d_gene: -
CDR3aa: CSVEQRGANYGYTF
CDR3nt: TGCAGCGTTGAGCAGCGGGGGGCAAACTATGGCTACACCTTC

v_gene: TRBV10-3
j_gene: TRBJ1-2
abundance: -
d_gene: -
CDR3aa: CAISESRASPDVF
CDR3nt: TGTGCCATCAGTGAGTCGAGGGCTTCCCCCGATGTCTTC

v_gene: TRBV6-5
j_gene: TRBJ2-1
abundance: -
d_gene: TRBD2
CDR3aa: CASIFGTSGEQFF
CDR3nt: TGTGCCAGCATCTTCGGGACTAGCGGAGAGCAGTTCTTC